This TCR beta chain was retrieved from a study of radiotherapy plus CTLA-4 blockade in lung cancer (dated by TCRdb to the late 2010s). Background for the entire study: Objective responses occurred in around 19% of enrolled patients, and around 29% achieved disease control.

V sheds 6 bases and J sheds 4 bases, leaving 15 bases between their ends. CDR1 and CDR2 are read off the germline V gene as LGHNT and FRNRAP. Inclusive of the bounding cysteine and phenylalanine, the CDR3 is 14 residues long. Only the CDR3 region is kept as DNA, spanning 42 bases read in frame from base 1. In this study, focal radiation therapy paired with CTLA-4 blockade (ipilimumab) was tested in patients who had chemo-refractory metastatic non-small-cell lung cancer. Comment on this clone: What this receptor recognizes is not known. No base qualities exist here, and no much larger clone lies one base off it.

What the research found in general, with its limitations: After treatment with radiotherapy and ipilimumab, TCR clones that originated in tumors expanded in peripheral blood. The strongest predictors of response were reported to be early dynamic shifts in blood T cell clones along with a rise in serum interferon-beta following radiation.

Libraries were prepared through the immunoSEQ multiplex PCR assay. Not all clones reach the TCRdb copy of this immuneACCESS table, which keeps in-frame sequences only. Checked studies attribute under half of the gap to unresolved V genes and leave the rest unexplained. This sample has over 100,000 clones in its table, and approximately 77% of those were observed once. The top ten clonotypes cover around 3.3% of the sample. This receptor was taken from a human donor with non-small cell lung cancer that progressed on radiotherapy plus ipilimumab. Some clones in this sample may be carry-over from other donors' samples. The rearranged segments are TRBV12-5 and TRBJ1-2; the best D guess is TRBD1, with 5 bases matching. The source was peripheral blood, collected from a patient treated with radiotherapy plus ipilimumab. For the CDR3, the sequence is CASGSGTELYGYTF. At the DNA level, the sequence is TGTGCTAGTGGCTCGGGGACCGAGCTCTATGGCTACACCTTC. With the rest looked up from the reference TRBV12-5 and TRBJ1-2 genes rather than sequenced, the full variable domain is DARVTQTPRHKVTEMGQEVTMRCQPILGHNTVFWYRQTMMQGLELLAYFRNRAPLDDSGMPKDRFSAEMPDATLATLKIQPSEPRDSAVYFCASGSGTELYGYTFGSGTRLTVV.